This T cell receptor (beta chain) was obtained from a study of human T cells and chemical hapten exposure. About the study: Patients' scalps got diphenylcyclopropenone weekly throughout the approximately 23-week study.

This clonotype came up a few times. Regarding time point: pre-sensitization, week 0. Treatment of the sample: therapeutic diphenylcyclopropenone sensitization with weekly scalp DPC. Every patch test was put on after a blood sample was taken. Donation of samples came from alopecia patients who were 18 to 70 years old and suitable for DPC. CDR3 length: 16 amino acids. V was shortened by 4 bases and J by 5 bases, with 17 bases between the two germline ends. The V gene's germline CDR1 is MGHRA and CDR2 YSYEKL. TCRdb analysed the RACE reads with MiXCR anew, one entry per CDR3 protein. This sample has about 250,000 distinct CDR3 sequences, with 7.7% found just once.

The clonotype was recovered from a man aged 18 to 29 with alopecia areata. Some clones in this sample may be carry-over from other donors' samples. The source was whole blood, collected in connection with sensitization to the hapten diphenylcyclopropenone (DPC). This chain links TRBV4-1 with TRBJ1-4, with D maybe TRBD1 (6 bases). The CDR3 protein is CASSPMRQVSNEKLFF. The CDR3 nucleotides are TGCGCCAGCAGCCCTATGAGACAGGTTTCGAATGAAAAACTGTTTTTT.